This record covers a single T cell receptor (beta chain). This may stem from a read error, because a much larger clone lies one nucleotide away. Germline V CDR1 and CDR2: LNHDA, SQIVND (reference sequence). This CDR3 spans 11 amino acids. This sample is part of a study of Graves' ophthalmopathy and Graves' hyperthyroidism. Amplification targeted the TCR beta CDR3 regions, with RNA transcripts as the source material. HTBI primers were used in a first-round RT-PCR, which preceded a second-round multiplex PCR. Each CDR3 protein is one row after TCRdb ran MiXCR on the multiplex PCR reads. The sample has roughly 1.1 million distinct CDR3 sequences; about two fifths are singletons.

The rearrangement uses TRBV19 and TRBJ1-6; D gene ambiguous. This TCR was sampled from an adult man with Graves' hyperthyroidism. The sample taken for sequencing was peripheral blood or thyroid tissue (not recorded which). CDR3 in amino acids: CANSSSSPLHF. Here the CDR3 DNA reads TGTGCCAATAGTTCGAGTTCACCCCTCCACTTT.